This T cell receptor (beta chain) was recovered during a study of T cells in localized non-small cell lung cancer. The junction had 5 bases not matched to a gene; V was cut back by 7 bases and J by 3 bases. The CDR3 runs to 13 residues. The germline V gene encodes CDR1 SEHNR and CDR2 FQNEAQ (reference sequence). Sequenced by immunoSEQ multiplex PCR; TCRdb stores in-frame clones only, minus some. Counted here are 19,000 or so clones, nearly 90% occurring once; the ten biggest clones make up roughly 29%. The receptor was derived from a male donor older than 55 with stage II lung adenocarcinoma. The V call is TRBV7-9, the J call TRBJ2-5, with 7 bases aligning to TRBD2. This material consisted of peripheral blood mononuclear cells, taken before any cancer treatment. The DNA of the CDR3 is TGTGCCAGCAAATTGGGAGGGGAAGAGACCCAGTACTTC. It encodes CASKLGGEETQYF.